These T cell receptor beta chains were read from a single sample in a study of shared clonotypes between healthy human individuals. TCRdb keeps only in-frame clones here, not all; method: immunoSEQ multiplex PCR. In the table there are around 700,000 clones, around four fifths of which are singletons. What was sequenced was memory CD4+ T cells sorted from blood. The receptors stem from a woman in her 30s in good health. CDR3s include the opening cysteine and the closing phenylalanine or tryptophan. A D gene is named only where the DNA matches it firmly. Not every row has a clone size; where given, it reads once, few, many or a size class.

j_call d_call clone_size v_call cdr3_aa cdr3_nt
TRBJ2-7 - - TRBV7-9 CASSFPPGPEQYF TGTGCCAGCAGCTTCCCCCCGGGGCCCGAGCAGTACTTC
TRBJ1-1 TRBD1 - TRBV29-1 CSVGTGVLGTEAFF TGCAGCGTGGGGACAGGGGTTTTAGGGACTGAAGCTTTCTTT
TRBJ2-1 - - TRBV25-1 CASMSGPYNEQFF TGTGCCAGCATGAGCGGTCCATACAATGAGCAGTTCTTC
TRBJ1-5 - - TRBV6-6 CASRDRYQPQHF TGTGCCAGCAGAGACAGATATCAGCCCCAGCATTTT
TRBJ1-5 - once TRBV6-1 CASSEPTSNQPQHF TGTGCCAGCAGTGAACCGACTAGCAATCAGCCCCAGCATTTT
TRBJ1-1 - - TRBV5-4 CASSYGRNPEAFF TGTGCCAGCAGCTATGGACGGAACCCTGAAGCTTTCTTT
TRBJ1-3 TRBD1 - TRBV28 CASSELGQGPGNTIYF TGTGCCAGCAGTGAACTGGGACAGGGGCCTGGAAACACCATATATTTT
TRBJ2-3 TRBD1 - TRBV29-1 CSVGTGGLDTQYF TGCAGCGTCGGGACAGGGGGCTTAGATACGCAGTATTTT
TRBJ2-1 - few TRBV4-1 CASSQDASWYNEQFF TGCGCCAGCAGCCAAGACGCTAGTTGGTACAATGAGCAGTTCTTC
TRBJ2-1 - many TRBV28 CASSPGPPRDEQFF TGTGCCAGCAGTCCCGGCCCTCCCAGGGATGAGCAGTTCTTC
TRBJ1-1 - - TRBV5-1 CASSFGGNTEAFF TGCGCCAGCAGCTTCGGGGGGAACACTGAAGCTTTCTTT
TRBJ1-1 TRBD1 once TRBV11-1 CASSFDRVTEAFF TGTGCCAGCAGCTTTGACAGGGTCACTGAAGCTTTCTTT
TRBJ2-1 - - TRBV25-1 CASSESLGGYNEQFF TGTGCCAGCAGTGAATCTCTAGGAGGTTACAATGAGCAGTTCTTC
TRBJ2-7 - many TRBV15 CATSREEASYEQYF TGTGCCACCAGCAGAGAGGAGGCCTCCTACGAGCAGTACTTC
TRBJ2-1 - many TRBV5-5 CASSLVKVRGSVRNEQFF TGTGCCAGCAGCTTGGTAAAGGTAAGGGGGTCAGTGAGAAATGAGCAGTTCTTC
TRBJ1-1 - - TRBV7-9 CASSFNQAVNTEAFF TGTGCCAGCAGCTTTAACCAGGCGGTGAACACTGAAGCTTTCTTT
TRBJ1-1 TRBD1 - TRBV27 CASSQTGHLVTEAFF TGTGCCAGCAGTCAGACAGGGCACTTGGTCACTGAAGCTTTCTTT
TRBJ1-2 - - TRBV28 CASSSGDYGYTF TGTGCCAGCAGTTCCGGGGACTATGGCTACACCTTC
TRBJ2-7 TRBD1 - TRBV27 CASSLRPGQLSYEQYF TGTGCCAGCAGTTTACGGCCGGGACAGTTATCCTACGAGCAGTACTTC
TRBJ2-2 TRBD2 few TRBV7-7 CASSLGGSTGELFF TGTGCCAGCAGCTTGGGCGGGAGTACCGGGGAGCTGTTTTTT
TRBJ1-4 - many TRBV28 CAISTGSATNEKLFF TGTGCCATCTCGACAGGATCTGCAACTAATGAAAAACTGTTTTTT
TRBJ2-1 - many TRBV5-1 CASSLSSVLDEQFF TGCGCCAGCAGCTTGTCGAGTGTGTTGGATGAGCAGTTCTTC
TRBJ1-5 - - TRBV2 CASRSREFNQPQHF TGTGCCAGCAGGTCGAGAGAGTTCAATCAGCCCCAGCATTTT
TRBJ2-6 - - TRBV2 CASSEAQGAGANVLTF TGTGCCAGCAGTGAAGCACAGGGAGCTGGGGCCAACGTCCTGACTTTC